Below, 17 T cell receptor beta chains from the same sample are listed, as sequenced in a study of blood T cells in healthy people across ages (dated by TCRdb to 2014 to 2015). Library generation was performed with 5' RACE. The run used an Illumina HiSeq 2500. A second roughly 6 to 12 cycle PCR used a sample-barcoded 5' primer and a J-beta primer mix. Clones were called with MiXCR by TCRdb after fastp trimmed the public reads at Q25, and only in-frame beta chains were retained. Rows with one shared CDR3 protein collapse into an entry with the most common genes and DNA. This sample lists around 1.5 million distinct CDR3 sequences; roughly 60% were detected once. The ten largest clones represent 5.5% to 8% of the sample. The sample taken for sequencing was blood. These receptors all come from a man aged 18 to 30 in good health.

This sequence joins TRBV7-6 and TRBJ1-4, with TRBD1 matching over 7 bases. V was clipped by 5 bases and J by 8 bases; unmatched bases: 11. This CDR3 is built from 15 residues. CDR1 and CDR2 from the germline V gene are SGHVS and FNYEAQ. DNA of the CDR3: TGTGCCAGCAGCATAAGACAGGGAGGTTACGAAAAACTGTTTTTT. Translating gives CASSIRQGGYEKLFF.

The gene calls are TRBV6-4 and TRBJ2-3, with D uncertain. Germline assignment: CDR1 MRHNA and CDR2 SNTAGT. V gave up 0 bases and J gave up 1 base, with 5 bases separating them. This CDR3 has 14 residues. The CDR3 region is CASSDSWGTDTQYF. DNA for the CDR3: TGTGCCAGCAGTGACTCGTGGGGCACAGATACGCAGTATTTT.

The chain couples TRBV3-1 to TRBJ2-2; no clear D gene. The length of the CDR3 is 16 residues. Germline V gives CDR1 LGHDT, CDR2 YNNKEL (reference sequence). The V and J ends lost 6 bases and 0 bases respectively, with 14 bases between them. CDR3 sequence reads: CASRKMDLPNTGELFF. The DNA of the CDR3 is TGTGCCAGCAGGAAAATGGATCTCCCGAACACCGGGGAGCTGTTTTTT.

This clonotype came up a few times. The V gene is TRBV4-2, the J gene TRBJ2-3; no clear D gene. Per germline, CDR1 LGHNA and CDR2 YNFKEQ. The V end was cut by 1 base, the J end by 0 bases, with 11 bases between. The CDR3 contains 16 residues. CDR3 in amino acids: CASSQVFQPSTDTQYF. CDR3 sequence (DNA): TGTGCCAGCAGCCAAGTATTTCAACCTAGCACAGATACGCAGTATTTT.

This clonotype was found a few times. The chain links TRBV20-1 to TRBJ2-7; TRBD1 might be the D (6 bases). CDR1 and CDR2 from the germline V gene are DFQATT and SNEGSKA (reference sequence). Deletions cut 6 bases from V and 1 base from J, with 13 bases between. The CDR3 covers 13 residues. The CDR3 DNA reads TGCAGTGCCCCCAGGGGCTTTTCCTACGAGCAGTACTTC. It codes for CSAPRGFSYEQYF.

This clonotype was detected a few times. The J gene is TRBJ1-2, the V gene TRBV12-3 or TRBV12-4; a possible D gene is TRBD1 (6 bases). The V and J ends lost 1 base and 0 bases respectively, with 9 bases between them. The CDR3 runs to 15 residues. This CDR3 reads CASSLDRDANYGYTF. CDR3 nucleotide sequence: TGTGCCAGCAGTTTAGACAGGGACGCTAACTATGGCTACACCTTC.

Turning to this clonotype: At one end the junction does not follow the germline gene, possibly because of a read error. The chain employs TRBV11-2 and TRBJ2-7; no clear D. CDR3 length: 11 amino acids. CDR1 and CDR2 (germline): SGHAT, FQNNGV. The CDR3: CASTLNYEQYF. The CDR3 bases are TGTGCCAGCACCTTAAACTACGAGCAGTACTTC.

V and J are TRBV7-6 and TRBJ2-5, with 10 bases lining up with TRBD2. Germline V gives CDR1 SGHVS, CDR2 FNYEAQ. The junction had 11 bases not matched to a gene; V was cut back by 1 base and J by 0 bases. The CDR3 is made up of 19 amino acids. CDR3 amino acids: CASSLGWLAGDPDQETQYF. The CDR3 DNA reads TGTGCCAGCAGCTTAGGTTGGCTAGCGGGAGACCCGGACCAAGAGACCCAGTACTTC.

This clonotype has only a few counts. The V call is TRBV7-9, the J call TRBJ1-5, with no clear D. CDR1 and CDR2 (germline): SEHNR, FQNEAQ (reference sequence). The CDR3 is made up of 14 amino acids. V was clipped by 1 base and J by 5 bases, with 9 bases between them. The CDR3 nucleotides are TGTGCCAGCAGCTTAGGAGGGAAAGATCAGCCCCAGCATTTT. As protein: CASSLGGKDQPQHF.

The chain uses TRBV11-2 and TRBJ1-1; D remains unclear. The CDR3 totals 12 residues. Trimming took off 2 bases at V and 7 bases at J, with 8 bases between the two ends. The germline CDR1 and CDR2 sequences are SGHAT and FQNNGV. Here the CDR3 DNA reads TGTGCCAGCAGCTTAAATGTGTTTGAAGCTTTCTTT. Amino acid sequence: CASSLNVFEAFF.

This rearrangement joins TRBV6-5 to TRBJ2-3; the D gene is possibly TRBD1 (5 bases). V lost 6 bases and J 4 bases, leaving 11 bases between the germline ends. There are 13 residues in the CDR3. Germline V gene lookup returns CDR1 MNHEY and CDR2 SVGAGI. The CDR3 sequence: CASRTVRADTQYF. The DNA for the CDR3 is TGTGCCAGCAGGACAGTTAGGGCAGATACGCAGTATTTT.

This clonotype was observed a handful of times. The gene calls are TRBV5-1 and TRBJ2-5; the match to TRBD2 covers 11 bases. Germline CDR1 SGHRS, CDR2 YFSETQ. Trimming cost V 6 bases and J 2 bases; bases outside gene matches: 3. The CDR3 sequence is 14 residues long. The CDR3 region is CASKTSGVQETQYF. As DNA, the CDR3 is TGCGCCAGCAAGACTAGCGGGGTACAAGAGACCCAGTACTTC.

The chain uses TRBV4-1 and TRBJ2-1, with 8 positions matching TRBD2. V trimming: 4 bases; J trimming: 3 bases; junction bases outside the gene matches: 11. The CDR3 runs 17 residues. The germline V gene encodes CDR1 MGHRA and CDR2 YSYEKL. This chain's CDR3 is CASSPPDGRAHYNEQFF. The CDR3 DNA reads TGCGCCAGCAGCCCGCCGGACGGGAGGGCCCACTACAATGAGCAGTTCTTC.

The gene calls are TRBV12-3 or TRBV12-4 and TRBJ2-7; perhaps TRBD2 as D (6 bases). The ends were cut back, 5 bases at V and 3 bases at J, with 17 bases in the middle. The CDR3 contains 15 residues. CDR3 sequence (DNA): TGTGCCAGCAGTCAAGCGGGCGCTCCCTTCTACGAGCAGTACTTC. This translates into CASSQAGAPFYEQYF.

The chain uses TRBV10-3 and TRBJ2-5; 7 bases fit TRBD2. The germline V gene has CDR1 ENHRY and CDR2 SYGVKD. The V and J ends lost 7 bases and 3 bases, in that order; junction bases with no gene match: 8. This CDR3 is built from 14 residues. The CDR3 spells CAINLSGLKETQYF. The CDR3 DNA reads as TGTGCCATCAATCTTAGCGGGCTCAAAGAGACCCAGTACTTC.

V usage is TRBV7-2 and J usage is TRBJ2-4, with TRBD2 matching 8 bases. The J segment lost 13 bases and the V segment lost 4 bases, leaving 12 bases of the junction unmatched. CDR1 is SGHTA, CDR2 FQGNSA, per germline. The CDR3 runs 14 residues. The CDR3 nucleotides are TGTGCCAGCAGCTCCGTCCCGGGAGGGGGTGAGCAGTACTTC. Translation: CASSSVPGGGEQYF. Using reference TRBV7-2 and TRBJ2-4 for the parts outside the CDR3, the full variable domain is GAGVSQSPSNKVTEKGKDVELRCDPISGHTALYWYRQSLGQGLEFLIYFQGNSAPDKSGLPSDRFSAERTGGSVSTLTIQRTQQEDSAVYLCASSSVPGGGEQYFGAGTRLSVL.

A word on this clonotype: At one boundary the junction diverges from the germline segment, which might be a read error. The CDR3 DNA follows: TGTGCCAGCAGTTTAGGCGGGATCCACAATGAGCAGTTCTTC. Translating gives CASSLGGIHNEQFF. The V gene is TRBV7-9, the J gene TRBJ2-7; a weak D match, TRBD2 (6 bases). TRBJ2-1 explains the end of the DNA better; the J call may be wrong. Germline V gene lookup returns CDR1 SEHNR and CDR2 FQNEAQ (reference sequence). This CDR3 has 14 amino acids.